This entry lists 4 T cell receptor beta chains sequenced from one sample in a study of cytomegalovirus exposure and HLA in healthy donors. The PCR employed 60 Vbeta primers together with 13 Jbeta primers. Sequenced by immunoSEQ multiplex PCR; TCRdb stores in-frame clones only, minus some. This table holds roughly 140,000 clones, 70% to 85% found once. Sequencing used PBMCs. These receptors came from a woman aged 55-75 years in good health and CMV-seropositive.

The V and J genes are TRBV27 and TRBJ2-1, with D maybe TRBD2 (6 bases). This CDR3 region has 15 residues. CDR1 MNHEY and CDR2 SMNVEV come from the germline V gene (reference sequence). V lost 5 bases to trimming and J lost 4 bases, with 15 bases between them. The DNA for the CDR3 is TGTGCCAGCAGTCAGGGACTGAGCGGATACAATGAGCAGTTCTTC. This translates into CASSQGLSGYNEQFF.

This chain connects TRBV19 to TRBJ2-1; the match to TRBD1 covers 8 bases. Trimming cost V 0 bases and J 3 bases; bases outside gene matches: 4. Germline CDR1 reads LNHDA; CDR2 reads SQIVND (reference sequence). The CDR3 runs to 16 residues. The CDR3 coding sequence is TGTGCCAGTAGTATAGATCGCGGACAGGGCTACAATGAGCAGTTCTTC. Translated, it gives CASSIDRGQGYNEQFF.

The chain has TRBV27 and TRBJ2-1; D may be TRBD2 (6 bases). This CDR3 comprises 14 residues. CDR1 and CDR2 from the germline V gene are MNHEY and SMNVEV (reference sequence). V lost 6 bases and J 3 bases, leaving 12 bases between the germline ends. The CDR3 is CASSLATSYNEQFF. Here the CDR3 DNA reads TGTGCCAGCAGCCTAGCGACTAGCTACAATGAGCAGTTCTTC.

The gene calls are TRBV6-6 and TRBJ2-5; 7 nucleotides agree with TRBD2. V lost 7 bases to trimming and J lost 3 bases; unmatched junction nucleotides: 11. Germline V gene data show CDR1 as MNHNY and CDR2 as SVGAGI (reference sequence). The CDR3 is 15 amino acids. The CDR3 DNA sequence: TGTGCCAGCACTCTTGGGGGGGGGAGGGAAGAGACCCAGTACTTC. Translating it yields CASTLGGGREETQYF.